The 27 T cell receptor beta chains presented below share a single source sample, sequenced in a study of tumor-infiltrating lymphocytes in primary liver carcinoma. Joint extraction of RNA and DNA used roughly 20-33 mg of bulk tissue that was unsorted. Synthesis of TCR beta cDNA was carried out from approximately 500 ng total RNA with a constant-region primer. Three-round nested multiplex PCR performed with slightly modified ARM-PCR produced the TCR beta libraries. TRBV1-TRBV30 forward and Cbeta reverse primers drove the first two approximately 10-cycle rounds. TCRdb recomputed calls from the multiplex PCR reads with MiXCR, one row per CDR3 protein. The profile shows approximately 110,000 distinct CDR3 sequences, about 59% of them singletons. What was sequenced was liver tumor tissue from sampling region 1. Noted subset: tumor region T1, superior pole. Receptors were obtained from a woman in her sixties with primary liver carcinoma and hepatitis B virus infection.

As regards this clonotype: This sequence may be a read error, since a much larger clone differs from it by one base. V is TRBV12-3 or TRBV12-4 and J is TRBJ2-5; tentatively, D is TRBD1 (5 bases). This CDR3 is 17 amino acids long. V was trimmed by 6 bases and J by 5 bases, leaving 25 bases between them. The CDR3 nucleotides are TGTGCCAGCAGCCCCCACATAGGGGCATGGGGCGCGGAGACCCAGTACTTC. Amino acid sequence: CASSPHIGAWGAETQYF.

As concerns this clonotype: The DNA is omitted, as the CDR3 cannot be located on it reliably, and the CDR3 follows TCRdb's listing. CDR3 sequence: CASSYWGNGSVNGELFF. V is TRBV6-2 or TRBV6-3 and J is TRBJ2-2; TRBD2 is the table's D call, not checked against the DNA. From its first to its last residue, the CDR3 has 17 amino acids. CDR1 is MNHEY and CDR2 is SVGEGT in the germline V gene.

As for this clonotype: Germline and junction disagree at one end, which may indicate a read error. This chain uses TRBV6-5 with TRBJ1-1, with 8 bases aligning to TRBD1. Germline loops: CDR1 MNHEY, CDR2 SVGAGI. The CDR3 is 15 residues long. CDR3 protein: CVSRPRGQKNTEALF. CDR3 coding DNA: TGTGTCAGCAGGCCCAGGGGGCAGAAGAACACTGAAGCTTTATTT.

Notes on this clonotype: Mismatch with germline at one junction end may stem from a read error. The V call is TRBV7-9, the J call TRBJ1-3; no definite D call. The CDR3 covers 14 residues. Germline V CDR1 and CDR2: SEHNR, FQNEAQ (reference sequence). This CDR3 is CASSSLLPGNTRYF. DNA for the CDR3: TGTGCCAGCAGCTCCCTGCTCCCGGGAAACACCAGATATTTT.

A word on this clonotype: It may be a read error: a sequence one base away is much more abundant. The CDR3 region has the DNA TGTGCCAGCAGAAAAACTGTTGGCGCTAGCGGGAGAGGGAGGACCGGGGAGCTGTTTTTT. This encodes CASRKTVGASGRGRTGELFF. The chain couples TRBV12-3 or TRBV12-4 to TRBJ2-2; 10 positions match TRBD2. There are 20 residues in the CDR3. V shed 6 bases, J shed 5 bases, and the junction held 21 bases outside the gene matches.

Only a few counts were recorded for this clonotype. This chain joins TRBV28 and TRBJ1-1, with D tentatively TRBD1 (6 bases). The V end was cut by 6 bases, the J end by 10 bases, with 21 bases between. This CDR3 region has 14 residues. Germline values: CDR1 MDHEN, CDR2 SYDVKM. CDR3 sequence reads: CASSIGGERAGAFF. CDR3 nucleotide sequence: TGTGCCAGCAGCATAGGGGGGGAGCGGGCCGGAGCTTTCTTT. Full variable domain (rest looked up from reference TRBV28 and TRBJ1-1): DVKVTQSSRYLVKRTGEKVFLECVQDMDHENMFWYRQDPGLGLRLIYFSYDVKMKEKGDIPEGYSVSREKKERFSLILESASTNQTSMYLCASSIGGERAGAFFGQGTRLTVV.

Remarks on this clonotype: No conserved phenylalanine or tryptophan ends this CDR3, so it is likely a read error. The V gene is TRBV10-3, the J gene TRBJ2-7; TRBD2 is a possible D gene (5 bases). The CDR3 length is 14 residues. Trimming cost V 4 bases and J 3 bases, with 13 bases left between them. Germline V gene lookup returns CDR1 ENHRY and CDR2 SYGVKD. CDR3 sequence: CAISGLSNDYEQYL. The CDR3 nucleotides are TGTGCCATCAGTGGACTATCGAACGACTACGAGCAGTACCTC.

About this clonotype itself: Relative to the germline gene, one junction end is altered; a read error may explain this. The rearrangement uses TRBV20-1 and TRBJ2-1; 10 bases are a match to TRBD2. Germline V lookup: CDR1 DFQATT, CDR2 SNEGSKA (reference sequence). The CDR3 loop spans 14 amino acids. The DNA for the CDR3 is TGCGGTGCCAGAGGGGCTAGCGGGAGCTATGAGCAGTTCTTC. It yields the protein CGARGASGSYEQFF.

The V call is TRBV28, the J call TRBJ2-5; TRBD2 matches at 8 bases. Looked up from germline, CDR1 is MDHEN and CDR2 is SYDVKM. V lost 4 bases to trimming and J lost 4 bases; unmatched junction nucleotides: 14. This CDR3 spans 17 amino acids. As DNA, the CDR3 is TGTGCCAGCAGTTCCCCCACTGGGCGGGAGGACCGAGAGACCCAGTACTTC. Translating gives CASSSPTGREDRETQYF. The full variable domain, with the rest looked up from reference TRBV28 and TRBJ2-5, is DVKVTQSSRYLVKRTGEKVFLECVQDMDHENMFWYRQDPGLGLRLIYFSYDVKMKEKGDIPEGYSVSREKKERFSLILESASTNQTSMYLCASSSPTGREDRETQYFGPGTRLLVL.

This clonotype has a count of ten or more. The chain joins TRBV4-1 to TRBJ2-1; TRBD1 might be the D (5 bases). The V gene lost 1 base and the J gene lost 6 bases, with 10 bases spanning the gap. From germline, CDR1 is MGHRA and CDR2 YSYEKL. The CDR3 contains 14 residues. The CDR3 spells CASSQGRAGNEQFF. The CDR3 region has the DNA TGCGCCAGCAGCCAAGGCAGGGCAGGCAATGAGCAGTTCTTC.

The chain recombines TRBV18 with TRBJ2-7; possibly TRBD1 for D (5 bases). Trimming removed 5 bases at V and 3 bases at J, with 14 bases between. This CDR3 contains 14 residues. The V gene's germline CDR1 is KGHSH and CDR2 LQKENI. The CDR3 DNA reads TGTGCCAGCTCAAGGTCCGACAGACTCTACGAGCAGTACTTC. Protein sequence: CASSRSDRLYEQYF.

With respect to this clonotype: With a much larger clone just one base away, this may be a read error. V usage is TRBV6-1 and J usage is TRBJ2-7; tentative D call: TRBD2 (6 bases). Germline CDR1 MNHNS, CDR2 SASEGT. The V end lost 2 bases, the J end lost 2 bases, and 16 bases lay between the germline ends. This CDR3 region has 16 residues. The CDR3 DNA is TGTGCCAGCAGTGAACCAGGGACTGCACGACCCTACGAGCAGTACTTC. It encodes CASSEPGTARPYEQYF.

Details on this clonotype: This may come from a read error, since a much larger clone is one base off. The genes are TRBV28 and TRBJ2-7; tentatively, D is TRBD2 (5 bases). The CDR3 has 15 amino acids. The V gene's germline CDR1 is MDHEN and CDR2 SYDVKM. The V end was cut by 11 bases, the J end by 0 bases, with 20 bases between. CDR3 in DNA: TGTGCCCGCACAGAGGGTATAACCCTCTCCTACGAGCAGTACTTC. This gives the protein CARTEGITLSYEQYF. The whole variable domain, remainder taken from reference TRBV28 and TRBJ2-7, is DVKVTQSSRYLVKRTGEKVFLECVQDMDHENMFWYRQDPGLGLRLIYFSYDVKMKEKGDIPEGYSVSREKKERFSLILESASTNQTSMYLCARTEGITLSYEQYFGPGTRLTVT.

In this sample, this clonotype turned up once. The chain couples TRBV5-4 to TRBJ2-1; 9 nucleotides match TRBD2. The CDR3 extends over 16 amino acids. Germline-derived CDR1 and CDR2 are SGHNT and YYREEE (reference sequence). V shed 4 bases, J shed 2 bases, and the junction held 7 bases outside the gene matches. CDR3 residues: CASSEGLAQTYNEQFF. The CDR3 DNA reads as TGTGCCAGCAGCGAAGGACTAGCGCAAACCTACAATGAGCAGTTCTTC.

Turning to this clonotype: This may arise from a read error, as a much more abundant clone is one base away. This CDR3 is missing its conserved last phenylalanine or tryptophan, likely due to a read error. The chain has TRBV12-3 or TRBV12-4 and TRBJ1-1; D is uncertain. The V gene lost 3 bases and the J gene lost 8 bases, with 13 bases spanning the gap. There are 13 residues in the CDR3. This CDR3 reads CASSLRGFLEAFV. For the CDR3, the DNA is TGTGCCAGCAGTTTGCGGGGATTCCTAGAAGCTTTCGTT.

On this clonotype: Relative to the germline gene, one junction end is altered; a read error may explain this. The chain links TRBV6-5 to TRBJ1-1, with D perhaps TRBD1 (5 bases). Germline V CDR1 and CDR2: MNHEY, SVGAGI. The CDR3 sequence is 13 residues long. The CDR3 DNA reads TGTGCCAGCAGTTACTTTACTACAGGAGTAGCTCTCTTT. It translates to CASSYFTTGVALF.

The gene calls are TRBV5-1 and TRBJ2-3; D is unresolved. V shed 2 bases and J shed 2 bases, with 9 bases lying between them. The CDR3 length is 14 residues. CDR1 SGHRS and CDR2 YFSETQ come from the germline V gene. For the CDR3, the DNA is TGCGCCAGCAGCTTTCAGCAGAACACAGATACGCAGTATTTT. Translated: CASSFQQNTDTQYF. Complete variable domain (other parts from reference TRBV5-1 and TRBJ2-3): KAGVTQTPRYLIKTRGQQVTLSCSPISGHRSVSWYQQTPGQGLQFLFEYFSETQRNKGNFPGRFSGRQFSNSRSEMNVSTLELGDSALYLCASSFQQNTDTQYFGPGTRLTVL.

A remark on this clonotype: One end of the junction fails to match germline, which may point to a read error. The chain employs TRBV5-4 and TRBJ1-2, with a weak D call TRBD1 (5 bases). The V gene's germline CDR1 is SGHNT and CDR2 YYREEE (reference sequence). CDR3 length: 16 amino acids. Here the CDR3 DNA reads TGTGCCAGCAGCTTGGCTCCACGCGGGACTGGGTATGGCTACATCTTC. This sequence encodes CASSLAPRGTGYGYIF.

This clonotype was picked up one time. A read error is possible here, since a much larger clone lies one base away. V is TRBV5-6 and J is TRBJ2-6; D ambiguous. This CDR3 contains 14 residues. Deletions cut 0 bases from V and 1 base from J, with 2 bases between. Germline assignment: CDR1 SGHDT and CDR2 YYEEEE. The CDR3 loop is CASSLESGANVLTF. The CDR3 DNA sequence: TGTGCCAGCAGCTTGGAGTCTGGGGCCAACGTCCTGACTTTC.

Concerning this clonotype: A read error may be the cause here, since a much bigger clone is one base away. The chain carries TRBV11-2 and TRBJ2-3, with D perhaps TRBD1 or TRBD2 (5 bases each). CDR1 and CDR2 from the germline V gene are SGHAT and FQNNGV. The CDR3 extends over 13 amino acids. V lost 8 bases and J lost 4, with 13 bases in between. The CDR3 sequence is CASRGPLADTQYF. In DNA form, the CDR3 reads TGTGCCAGCCGGGGACCTTTGGCAGATACGCAGTATTTT.

The chain couples TRBV6-1 to TRBJ2-7; either TRBD1 or TRBD2 may fit D (5 bases each). The V end was cut by 10 bases, the J end by 2 bases, with 21 bases between. The CDR3 covers 15 residues. The germline V gene encodes CDR1 MNHNS and CDR2 SASEGT. The CDR3, as DNA: TGTGCCATCCGGAGCGGAGGTGACAGAACCTACGAGCAGTACTTC. It codes for CAIRSGGDRTYEQYF.

For this clonotype: One end of the junction varies from germline; a read error may be responsible. CDR3 coding DNA: TGTGGCAGCAGCTTAGCAGGAAAGATTCAGTACTTC. It specifies CGSSLAGKIQYF. This chain links TRBV11-2 with TRBJ2-4; D not certain. Germline loops: CDR1 SGHAT, CDR2 FQNNGV. There are 12 residues in the CDR3.

Remarks on this clonotype: With a much larger clone just one base away, this may be a read error. The chain recombines TRBV6-5 with TRBJ1-3; no definite D call. The CDR3 length is 18 residues. Trimming removed 4 bases from V and 4 bases from J, with 23 bases in between. CDR1 is MNHEY and CDR2 is SVGAGI in the germline V gene. The CDR3 protein is CASSLDLFGGQRGNTIYF. The CDR3 nucleotides are TGTGCCAGCAGTTTAGATCTGTTTGGAGGGCAGAGGGGAAACACCATATATTTT.

This clonotype was seen a single time. The junction does not match germline at one end; this may be a read error. The V gene is TRBV12-3 or TRBV12-4, the J gene TRBJ1-4; possibly TRBD1 for D (6 bases). The CDR3 covers 13 residues. CDR3 in amino acids: CAISLGQSEKLFF. The CDR3 bases are TGTGCCATCAGTTTAGGACAGAGTGAAAAACTGTTTTTT.

This clonotype was seen repeatedly, ten times or more. The CDR3 DNA reads as TGTGCCAGCAGAATCACAGGGGGCCAAGGCTACACCTTC. Translating it yields CASRITGGQGYTF. The chain recombines TRBV6-5 with TRBJ1-2, with TRBD1 matching over 9 bases. The CDR3 sequence is 13 residues long. V dropped 6 bases and J dropped 8; count of bases not matched to a gene: 7. CDR1 and CDR2 from the germline V gene are MNHEY and SVGAGI.

V gene TRBV11-2 combines with J gene TRBJ2-7; weak D call: TRBD1 (5 bases). V lost 3 bases to trimming and J lost 9 bases, with 21 bases between them. This CDR3 is built from 15 residues. CDR1 SGHAT and CDR2 FQNNGV come from the germline V gene. The CDR3 loop is CASSFSTGRANGQYF. In DNA form, the CDR3 reads TGTGCCAGCAGCTTCAGTACAGGAAGGGCTAACGGGCAGTACTTC.

Comment on this clonotype: A read error may account for a junction end that differs from germline. The CDR3 bases are TGTGCCAGCAGCCACAGGTTCTTAATGAACACTGAAGCCTTCTTT. Amino acids: CASSHRFLMNTEAFF. The V and J genes are TRBV11-2 and TRBJ1-1, with D maybe TRBD1 (5 bases). The CDR3 has 15 amino acids. The germline gives CDR1 SGHAT, CDR2 FQNNGV.